This T cell receptor (beta chain) stems from a study of PD-1 blockade in classical Hodgkin lymphoma. Method: immunoSEQ multiplex PCR; TCRdb's copy keeps in-frame clones and lacks some. The data contain about 85,000 clones, around 90% of them singletons. Each patient experienced a relapse that followed autologous stem cell transplantation, and brentuximab vedotin exposure varied. Germline-derived CDR1 and CDR2 are MGHDK and SYGVNS. CDR3 length: 13 amino acids. Trimming removed 11 bases from V and 5 bases from J, with 16 bases in between. The TCR comes from a human donor with classical Hodgkin lymphoma. The sequences come from peripheral blood mononuclear cells (PBMCs), collected before the second cycle of nivolumab. The genes are TRBV25-1 and TRBJ2-1; D not resolved. The CDR3 is CASVGLNDNEQFF. The CDR3 DNA reads TGTGCCTCAGTGGGCTTAAACGACAATGAGCAGTTCTTC.